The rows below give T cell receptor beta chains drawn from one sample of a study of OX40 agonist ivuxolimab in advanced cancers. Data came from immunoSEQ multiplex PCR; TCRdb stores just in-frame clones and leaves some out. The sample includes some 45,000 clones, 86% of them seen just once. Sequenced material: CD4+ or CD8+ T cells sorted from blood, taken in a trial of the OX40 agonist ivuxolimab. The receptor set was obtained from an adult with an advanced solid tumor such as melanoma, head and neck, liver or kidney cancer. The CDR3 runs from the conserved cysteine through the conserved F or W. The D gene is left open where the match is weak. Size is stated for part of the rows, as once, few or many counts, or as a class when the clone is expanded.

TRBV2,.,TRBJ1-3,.,TGTGCCAGCAGTGAAGCCGGACGTGGAAACACCATATATTTT,CASSEAGRGNTIYF
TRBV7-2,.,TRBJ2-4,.,TGTGCCAGCAGCCAGTTTTCGGGCCCGGCGGGCATTCAGTACTTC,CASSQFSGPAGIQYF
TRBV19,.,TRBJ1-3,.,TGTGCCAGTACAGGGATCGGGGCCAAATCTGGAAACACCATATATTTT,CASTGIGAKSGNTIYF
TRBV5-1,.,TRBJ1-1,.,TGCGCCAGCAGCTTGGAGGGCCGGAACACTGAAGCTTTCTTT,CASSLEGRNTEAFF
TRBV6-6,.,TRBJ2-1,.,TGTGCCAGCAGTTACGCGGCGGGGCGGGCGGAGCAGTTCTTC,CASSYAAGRAEQFF
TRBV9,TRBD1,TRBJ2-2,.,TGTGCCAGCAGCGTAGTGGCAGGGGGCGACGGGGAGCTGTTTTTT,CASSVVAGGDGELFF
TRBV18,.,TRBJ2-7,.,TGTGCCAGCTCACCCCTTGTCTACGAGCAGTACTTC,CASSPLVYEQYF
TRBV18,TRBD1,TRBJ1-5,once,TGTGCCAGCTCAACTACAGGGGAGTCTCAGCCCCAGCATTTT,CASSTTGESQPQHF
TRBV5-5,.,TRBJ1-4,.,TGTGCCAGCAGCTTGGAGCCAGCAACTAATGAAAAACTGTTTTTT,CASSLEPATNEKLFF
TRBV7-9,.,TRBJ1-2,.,TGTGCCAGCAGCTTAGGTCCGGGGATCGACTATGGCTACACCTTC,CASSLGPGIDYGYTF
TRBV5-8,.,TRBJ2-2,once,TGTGCCAGCAGCCGCACAGAAGGCACCGGGGAGCTGTTTTTT,CASSRTEGTGELFF
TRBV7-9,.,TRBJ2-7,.,TGTGCCAGCAGCTTACTAGAGGGCTACGAGCAGTACTTC,CASSLLEGYEQYF
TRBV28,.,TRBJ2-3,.,TGTGCCAGCAGTTTATGGACTAACGTTTATACGCAGTATTTT,CASSLWTNVYTQYF
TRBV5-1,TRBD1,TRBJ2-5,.,TGCGCCAGCAGCTTGGGGGGACAGGAAACTCAAGAGACCCAGTACTTC,CASSLGGQETQETQYF
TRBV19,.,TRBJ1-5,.,TGTGCCAGTAGTAGGGGTATCAGGGACCGCAATCAGCCCCAGCATTTT,CASSRGIRDRNQPQHF
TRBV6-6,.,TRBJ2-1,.,TGTGCCAGCAGTTACTCGGCTAGCAATGAGCAGTTCTTC,CASSYSASNEQFF
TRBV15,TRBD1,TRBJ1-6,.,TGTGCCACCAGCGATGGGACAGCAGGACCCCTCCACTTT,CATSDGTAGPLHF
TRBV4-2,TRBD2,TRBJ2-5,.,TGTGCCAGCAGCCTTAGCGGGGGGGAGACCCAGTACTTC,CASSLSGGETQYF
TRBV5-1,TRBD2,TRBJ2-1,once,TGCGCCAGCAGCAGCTCGAACTCTACTAGCGGGAGCGCATACTCCTACAATGAGCAGTTCTTC,CASSSSNSTSGSAYSYNEQFF
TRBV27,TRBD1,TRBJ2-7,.,TGTGCCAGCAGTCCCAGTTGGACAGGGCGCGAGCAGTACTTC,CASSPSWTGREQYF
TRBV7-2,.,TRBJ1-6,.,TGTGCCAGCAGCCCCCGGGGGGCGGGGAATAATTCACCCCTCCACTTT,CASSPRGAGNNSPLHF
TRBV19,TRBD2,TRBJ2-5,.,TGTGCCAGTAGTGCTACTAGCGGGAGTGGAGAGACCCAGTACTTC,CASSATSGSGETQYF
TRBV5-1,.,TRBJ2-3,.,TGCGCCAGCACGGACCCGCACCGCACAGATACGCAGTATTTT,CASTDPHRTDTQYF
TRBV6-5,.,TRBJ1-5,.,TGTGCCAGCAGTTACGATGGCACCCAGCCCCAGCATTTT,CASSYDGTQPQHF
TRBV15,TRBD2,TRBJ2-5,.,TGTGCCACCAGCAGAGATAGCGGGGGGGCATCGGAGACCCAGTACTTC,CATSRDSGGASETQYF
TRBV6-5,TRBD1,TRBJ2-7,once,TGTGCCAGCAGTTACTCGAAGGACAGGGGCTACGAGCAGTACTTC,CASSYSKDRGYEQYF
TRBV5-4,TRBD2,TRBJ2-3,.,TGTGCCAGCAGCTTGGCCGGTGCGGGGGAGACGCAGTATTTT,CASSLAGAGETQYF
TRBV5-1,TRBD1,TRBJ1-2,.,TGCGCCAGCAGCTTAACAGGGGAATCGGATGGCTACACCTTC,CASSLTGESDGYTF